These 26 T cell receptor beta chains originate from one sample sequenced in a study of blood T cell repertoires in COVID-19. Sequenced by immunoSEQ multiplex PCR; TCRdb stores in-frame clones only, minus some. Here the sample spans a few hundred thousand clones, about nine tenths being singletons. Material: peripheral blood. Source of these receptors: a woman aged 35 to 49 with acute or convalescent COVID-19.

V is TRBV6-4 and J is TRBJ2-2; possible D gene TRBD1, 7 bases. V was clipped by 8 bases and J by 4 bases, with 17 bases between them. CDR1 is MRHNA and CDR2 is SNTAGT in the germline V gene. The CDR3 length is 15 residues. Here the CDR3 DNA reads TGTGCCAGCCGCGGGACAGCTATCGGCACCGGGGAGCTGTTTTTT. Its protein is CASRGTAIGTGELFF.

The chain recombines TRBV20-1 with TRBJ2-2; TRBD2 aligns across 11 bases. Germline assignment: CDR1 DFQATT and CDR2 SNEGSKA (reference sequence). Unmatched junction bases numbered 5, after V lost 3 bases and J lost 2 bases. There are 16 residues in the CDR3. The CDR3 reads CSASPSGGTNTGELFF. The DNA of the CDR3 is TGCAGTGCTAGTCCTAGCGGGGGGACTAACACCGGGGAGCTGTTTTTT.

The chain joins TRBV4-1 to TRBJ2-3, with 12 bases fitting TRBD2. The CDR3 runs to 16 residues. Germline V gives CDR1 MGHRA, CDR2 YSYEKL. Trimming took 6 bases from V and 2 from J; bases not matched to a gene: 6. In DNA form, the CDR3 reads TGCGCCAGCAGTCGAGGACTAGCGGGGAACACAGATACGCAGTATTTT. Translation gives CASSRGLAGNTDTQYF.

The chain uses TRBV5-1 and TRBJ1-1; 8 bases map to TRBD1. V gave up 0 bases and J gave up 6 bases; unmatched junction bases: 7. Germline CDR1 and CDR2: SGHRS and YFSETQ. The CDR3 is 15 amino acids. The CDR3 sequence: CASSLGDRGAAEAFF. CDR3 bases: TGCGCCAGCAGCTTGGGCGACAGGGGAGCCGCTGAAGCTTTCTTT.

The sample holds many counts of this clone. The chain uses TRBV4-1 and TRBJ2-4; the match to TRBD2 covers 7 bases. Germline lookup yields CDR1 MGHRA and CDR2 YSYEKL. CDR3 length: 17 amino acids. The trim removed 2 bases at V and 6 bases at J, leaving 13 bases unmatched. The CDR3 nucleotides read TGCGCCAGCAGCCAAAATTTGGTCGCGGGGGATTTAAACATTCAGTACTTC. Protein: CASSQNLVAGDLNIQYF.

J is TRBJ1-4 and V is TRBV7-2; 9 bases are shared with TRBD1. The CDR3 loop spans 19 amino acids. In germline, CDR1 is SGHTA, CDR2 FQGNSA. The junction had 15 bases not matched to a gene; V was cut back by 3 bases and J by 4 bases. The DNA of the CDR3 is TGTGCCAGCAGCTTTTCGGGGACGGGACAGGGCGCCGTTAATGAAAAACTGTTTTTT. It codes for CASSFSGTGQGAVNEKLFF.

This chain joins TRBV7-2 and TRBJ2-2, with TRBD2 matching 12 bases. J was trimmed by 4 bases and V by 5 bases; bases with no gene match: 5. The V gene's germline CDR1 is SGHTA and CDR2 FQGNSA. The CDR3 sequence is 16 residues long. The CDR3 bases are TGTGCCAGCAGCGCGCAACTAGCGGGGGGCACCGGGGAGCTGTTTTTT. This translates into CASSAQLAGGTGELFF.

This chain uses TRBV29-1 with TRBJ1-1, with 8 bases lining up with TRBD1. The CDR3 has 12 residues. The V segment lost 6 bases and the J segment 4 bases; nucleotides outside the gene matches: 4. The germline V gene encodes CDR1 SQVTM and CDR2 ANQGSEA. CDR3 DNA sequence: TGCAGCGTGGCTACAGGGGGCACTGAAGCTTTCTTT. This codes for CSVATGGTEAFF.

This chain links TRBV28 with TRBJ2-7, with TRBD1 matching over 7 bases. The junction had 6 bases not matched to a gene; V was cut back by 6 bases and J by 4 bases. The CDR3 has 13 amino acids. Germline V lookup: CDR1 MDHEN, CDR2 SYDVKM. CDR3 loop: CASSHPGQYEQYV. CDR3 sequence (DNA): TGTGCCAGCAGCCATCCGGGACAGTACGAGCAGTACGTC.

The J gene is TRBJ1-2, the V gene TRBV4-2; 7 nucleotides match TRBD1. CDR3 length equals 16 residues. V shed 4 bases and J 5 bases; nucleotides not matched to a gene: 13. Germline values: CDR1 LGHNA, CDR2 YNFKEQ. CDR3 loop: CASSPTEAGGGYGYTF. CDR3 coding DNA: TGTGCCAGCAGCCCCACCGAGGCAGGGGGTGGGTATGGCTACACCTTC.

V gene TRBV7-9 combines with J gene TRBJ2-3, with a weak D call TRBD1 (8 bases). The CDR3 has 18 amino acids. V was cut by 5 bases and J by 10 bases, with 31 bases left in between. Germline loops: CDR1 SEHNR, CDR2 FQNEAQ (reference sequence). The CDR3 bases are TGTGCCAGCAGCCCACAGAGGATACAGGACAGGGAGGGATCCTCGCAGTATTTT. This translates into CASSPQRIQDREGSSQYF.

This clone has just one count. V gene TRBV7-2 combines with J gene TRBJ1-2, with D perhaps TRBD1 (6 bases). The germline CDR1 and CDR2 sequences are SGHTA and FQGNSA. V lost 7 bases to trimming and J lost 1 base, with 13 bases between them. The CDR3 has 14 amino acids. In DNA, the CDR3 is TGTGCCAGCACCGACAGGCTCCTTAACTATGGCTACACCTTC. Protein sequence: CASTDRLLNYGYTF. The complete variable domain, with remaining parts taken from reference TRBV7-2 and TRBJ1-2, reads GAGVSQSPSNKVTEKGKDVELRCDPISGHTALYWYRQSLGQGLEFLIYFQGNSAPDKSGLPSDRFSAERTGGSVSTLTIQRTQQEDSAVYLCASTDRLLNYGYTFGSGTRLTVV.

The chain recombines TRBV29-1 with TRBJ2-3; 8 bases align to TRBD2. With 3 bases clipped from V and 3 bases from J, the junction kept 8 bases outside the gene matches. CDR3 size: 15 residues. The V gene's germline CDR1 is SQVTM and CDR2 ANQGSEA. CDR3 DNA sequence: TGCAGCGTTGACGGCGCGGGGGGCGGGACAGATACGCAGTATTTT. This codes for CSVDGAGGGTDTQYF.

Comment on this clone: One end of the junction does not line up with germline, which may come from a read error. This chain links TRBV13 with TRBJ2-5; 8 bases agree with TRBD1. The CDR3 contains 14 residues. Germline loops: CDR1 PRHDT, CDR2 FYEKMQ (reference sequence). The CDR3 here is CASSRDRGQGTQYF. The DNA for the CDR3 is TGTGCCAGCAGCCGCGACAGGGGCCAAGGGACCCAGTACTTC.

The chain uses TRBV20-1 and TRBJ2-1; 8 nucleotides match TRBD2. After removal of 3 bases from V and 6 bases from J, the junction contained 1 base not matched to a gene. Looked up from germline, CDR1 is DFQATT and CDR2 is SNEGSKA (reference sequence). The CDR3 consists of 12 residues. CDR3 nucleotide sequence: TGCAGTGCTAGTCGGGGGGGCAATGAGCAGTTCTTC. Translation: CSASRGGNEQFF.

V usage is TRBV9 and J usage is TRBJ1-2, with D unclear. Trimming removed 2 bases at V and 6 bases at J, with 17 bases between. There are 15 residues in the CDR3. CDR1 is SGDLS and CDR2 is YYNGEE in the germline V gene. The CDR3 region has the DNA TGTGCCAGCAGCGTCACTACTGAGCCCGGTAATGGCTACACCTTC. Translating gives CASSVTTEPGNGYTF.

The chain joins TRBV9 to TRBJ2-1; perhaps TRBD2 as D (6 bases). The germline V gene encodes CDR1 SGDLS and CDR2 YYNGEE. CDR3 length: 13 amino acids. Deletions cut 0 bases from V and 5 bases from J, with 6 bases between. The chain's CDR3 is CASSVGGDNEQFF. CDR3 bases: TGTGCCAGCAGCGTAGGGGGGGACAATGAGCAGTTCTTC.

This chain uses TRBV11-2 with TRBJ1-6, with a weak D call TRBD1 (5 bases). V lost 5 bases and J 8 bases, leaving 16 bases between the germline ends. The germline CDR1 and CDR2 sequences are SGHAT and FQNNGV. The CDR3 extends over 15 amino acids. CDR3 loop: CASSPRRGSDSPLHF. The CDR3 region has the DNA TGTGCCAGCAGCCCTAGGCGGGGGTCTGATTCACCCCTCCACTTT.

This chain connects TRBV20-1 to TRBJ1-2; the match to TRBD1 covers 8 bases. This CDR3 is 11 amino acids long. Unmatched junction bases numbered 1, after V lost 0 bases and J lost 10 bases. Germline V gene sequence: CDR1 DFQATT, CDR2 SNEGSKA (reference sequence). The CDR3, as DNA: TGCAGTGCTAGAGAGGACAGGGTCTACACCTTC. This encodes CSAREDRVYTF.

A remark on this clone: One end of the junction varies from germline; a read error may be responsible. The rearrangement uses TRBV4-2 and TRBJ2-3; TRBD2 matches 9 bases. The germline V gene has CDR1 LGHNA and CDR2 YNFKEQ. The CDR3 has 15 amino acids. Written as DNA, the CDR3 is TGTGCCACCAGCCAATCCGCGGGGGGGGGAGATACGCAGTATTTT. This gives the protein CATSQSAGGGDTQYF.

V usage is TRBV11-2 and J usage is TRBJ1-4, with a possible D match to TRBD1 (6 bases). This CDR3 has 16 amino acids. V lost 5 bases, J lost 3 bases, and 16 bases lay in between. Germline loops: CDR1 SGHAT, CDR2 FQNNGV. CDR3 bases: TGTGCCAGCAGCCGCAGGGGTTTCGGCGCTAATGAAAAACTGTTTTTT. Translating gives CASSRRGFGANEKLFF.

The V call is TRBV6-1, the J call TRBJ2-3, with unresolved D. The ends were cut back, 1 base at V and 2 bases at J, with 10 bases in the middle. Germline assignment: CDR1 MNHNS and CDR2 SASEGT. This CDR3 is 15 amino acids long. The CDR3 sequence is CASSEDRHFTDTQYF. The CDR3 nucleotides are TGTGCCAGCAGTGAAGATAGACACTTCACAGATACGCAGTATTTT.

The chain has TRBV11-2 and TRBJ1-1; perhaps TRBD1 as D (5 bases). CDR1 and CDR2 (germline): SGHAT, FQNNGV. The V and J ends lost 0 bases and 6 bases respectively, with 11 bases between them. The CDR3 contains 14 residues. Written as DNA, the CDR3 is TGTGCCAGCAGCTTAGATGGGGCGGGAGCTGAAGCTTTCTTT. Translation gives CASSLDGAGAEAFF.

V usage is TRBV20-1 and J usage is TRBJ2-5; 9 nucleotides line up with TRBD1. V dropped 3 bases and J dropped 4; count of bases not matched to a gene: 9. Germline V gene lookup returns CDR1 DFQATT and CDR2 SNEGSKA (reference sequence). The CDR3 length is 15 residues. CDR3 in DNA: TGCAGTGCTAGTTCCATACTGGACAGGGGAGAGACCCAGTACTTC. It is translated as CSASSILDRGETQYF.

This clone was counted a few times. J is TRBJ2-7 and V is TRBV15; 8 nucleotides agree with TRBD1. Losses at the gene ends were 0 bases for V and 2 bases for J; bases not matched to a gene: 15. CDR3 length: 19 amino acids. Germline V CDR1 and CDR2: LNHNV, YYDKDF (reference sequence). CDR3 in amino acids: CATSRDRLVAGTGTYEQYV. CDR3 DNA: TGTGCCACCAGCAGAGATAGACTGGTAGCAGGGACAGGCACCTACGAGCAGTACGTC.

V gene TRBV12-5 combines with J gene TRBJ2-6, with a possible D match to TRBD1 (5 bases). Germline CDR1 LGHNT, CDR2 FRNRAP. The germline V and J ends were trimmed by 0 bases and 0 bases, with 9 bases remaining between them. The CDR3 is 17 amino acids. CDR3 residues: CASGLVTGPSGANVLTF. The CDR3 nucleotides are TGTGCTAGTGGTTTGGTAACAGGACCCTCTGGGGCCAACGTCCTGACTTTC.